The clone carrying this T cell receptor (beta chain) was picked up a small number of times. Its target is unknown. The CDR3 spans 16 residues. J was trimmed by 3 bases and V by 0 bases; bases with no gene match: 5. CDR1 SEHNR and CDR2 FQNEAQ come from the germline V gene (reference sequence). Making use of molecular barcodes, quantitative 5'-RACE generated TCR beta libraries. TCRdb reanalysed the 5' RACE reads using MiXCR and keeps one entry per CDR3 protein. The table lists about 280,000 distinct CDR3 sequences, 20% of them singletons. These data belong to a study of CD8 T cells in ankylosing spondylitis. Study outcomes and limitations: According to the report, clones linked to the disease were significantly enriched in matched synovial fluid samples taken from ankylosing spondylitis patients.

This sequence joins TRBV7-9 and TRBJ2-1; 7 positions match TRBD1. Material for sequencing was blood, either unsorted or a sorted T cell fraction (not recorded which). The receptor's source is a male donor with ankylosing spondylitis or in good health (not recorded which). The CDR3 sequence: CASSLARDRFYNEQFF. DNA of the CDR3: TGTGCCAGCAGCTTAGCGAGGGACAGATTCTACAATGAGCAGTTCTTC.